Sequencing of this T cell receptor (beta chain) was carried out in a study of T-cell memory formation after mild COVID-19. With constant-segment primers, 5'RACE yielded cDNA libraries of TCR alpha and TCR beta that carried sample barcodes and UMIs. TCRdb analysed the 5' RACE reads with MiXCR anew, one entry per CDR3 protein. This table has roughly 600,000 distinct CDR3 sequences, approximately 18% appearing once. Study-level findings and limits: Clones that contracted from day 15 to 85 had balanced CD4/CD8; later expanders were CD4+ biased. Shrinking CD4+ clones resided mostly in CM and EM, and CD8+ ones in EMRA. The appearance of some responding clones in pre-infection memory suggested that cross-reactive memory joined.

As concerns this clonotype: The antigen remains undetermined.

CDR3 length: 14 residues. Germline assignment: CDR1 SGHVS and CDR2 FNYEAQ. The V and J ends lost 2 bases and 7 bases respectively, with 11 bases between them. The sample was PBMCs or a T cell subset sorted from them (not recorded which). V gene TRBV7-6 combines with J gene TRBJ2-2; D uncertain. The clonotype was recovered from an adult woman who had mild COVID-19 (a few samples of this study predate the infection). Cell type and time point are not known. The chain's CDR3 is CASSLRWQSGELFF. The CDR3 DNA reads as TGTGCCAGCAGCTTACGCTGGCAGAGCGGGGAGCTGTTTTTT.